This TCR beta chain was retrieved from a study of identical twins. General observations from the study: Models underestimated TCR alpha sharing (out-of-frame) in monozygotic twins. Weaker excess twin sharing was observed in beta out-of-frame sequences. While abundant cord blood beta clonotypes carried fewer insertions, memory repertoires showed no such pattern.

Template switching, a step in the protocol, added a universal primer site, and cDNA carried unique molecular identifiers. MiXCR was run by TCRdb on the 5' RACE reads, yielding one entry per CDR3 protein. The sample carries 1.5 million or so distinct CDR3 sequences, around 29% recorded once. The CDR3 is 15 amino acids. The junction had 15 bases not matched to a gene; V was cut back by 3 bases and J by 11 bases. Germline lookup yields CDR1 SGHTA and CDR2 FQGNSA. About this clonotype itself: What it binds is unknown.

The clonotype originates from a newborn girl in good health. The sample comprised cord blood. The V and J genes are TRBV7-2 and TRBJ2-5, with 7 bases that match TRBD2. The CDR3 loop is CASSLVASGVGEQYF. CDR3 in DNA: TGTGCCAGCAGCTTGGTTGCTAGCGGTGTAGGGGAGCAGTACTTC.